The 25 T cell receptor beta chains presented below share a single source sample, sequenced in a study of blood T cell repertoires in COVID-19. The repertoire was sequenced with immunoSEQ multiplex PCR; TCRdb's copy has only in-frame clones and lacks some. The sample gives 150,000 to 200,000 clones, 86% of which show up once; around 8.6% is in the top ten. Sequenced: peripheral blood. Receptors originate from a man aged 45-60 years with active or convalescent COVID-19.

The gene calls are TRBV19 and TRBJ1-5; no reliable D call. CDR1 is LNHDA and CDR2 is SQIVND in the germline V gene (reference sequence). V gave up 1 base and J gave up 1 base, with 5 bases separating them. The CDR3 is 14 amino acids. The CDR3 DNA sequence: TGTGCCAGTAGTATAGCGGTCAGCAATCAGCCCCAGCATTTT. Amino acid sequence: CASSIAVSNQPQHF.

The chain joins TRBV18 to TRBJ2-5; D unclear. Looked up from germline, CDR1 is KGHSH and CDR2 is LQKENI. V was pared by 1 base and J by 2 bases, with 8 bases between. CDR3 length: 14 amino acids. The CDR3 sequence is CASSPRATQETQYF. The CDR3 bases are TGTGCCAGCTCACCACGGGCAACTCAAGAGACCCAGTACTTC.

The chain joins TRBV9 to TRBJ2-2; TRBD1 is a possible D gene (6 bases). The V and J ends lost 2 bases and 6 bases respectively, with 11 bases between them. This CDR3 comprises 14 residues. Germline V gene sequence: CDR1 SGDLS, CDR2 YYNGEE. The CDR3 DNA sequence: TGTGCCAGCAGCGTCGGGACACCGGCCGGGGAGCTGTTTTTT. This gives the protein CASSVGTPAGELFF.

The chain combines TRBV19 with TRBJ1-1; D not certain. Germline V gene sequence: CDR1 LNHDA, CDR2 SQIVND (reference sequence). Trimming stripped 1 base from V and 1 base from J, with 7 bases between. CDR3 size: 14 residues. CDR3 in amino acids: CASSIVAGNTEAFF. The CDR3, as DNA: TGTGCCAGTAGTATAGTAGCCGGGAACACTGAAGCTTTCTTT.

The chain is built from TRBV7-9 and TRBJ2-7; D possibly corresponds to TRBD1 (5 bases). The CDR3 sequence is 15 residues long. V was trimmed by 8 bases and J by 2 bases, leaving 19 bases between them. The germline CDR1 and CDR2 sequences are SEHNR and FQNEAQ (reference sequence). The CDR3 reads CASDDPRQPTYEQYF. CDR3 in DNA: TGTGCCAGCGATGATCCCCGACAGCCCACCTACGAGCAGTACTTC.

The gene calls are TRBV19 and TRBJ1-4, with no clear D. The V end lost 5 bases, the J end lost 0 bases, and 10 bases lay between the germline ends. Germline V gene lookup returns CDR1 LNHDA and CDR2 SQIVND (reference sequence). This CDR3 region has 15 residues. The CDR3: CASSWQEATNEKLFF. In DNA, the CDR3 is TGTGCCAGTAGTTGGCAGGAAGCAACTAATGAAAAACTGTTTTTT.

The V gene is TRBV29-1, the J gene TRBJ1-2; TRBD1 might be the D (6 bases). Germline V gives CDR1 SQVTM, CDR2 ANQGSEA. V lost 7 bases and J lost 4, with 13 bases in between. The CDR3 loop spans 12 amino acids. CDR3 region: CSDTGNGYGYTF. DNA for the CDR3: TGCAGCGATACAGGGAATGGCTATGGCTACACCTTC.

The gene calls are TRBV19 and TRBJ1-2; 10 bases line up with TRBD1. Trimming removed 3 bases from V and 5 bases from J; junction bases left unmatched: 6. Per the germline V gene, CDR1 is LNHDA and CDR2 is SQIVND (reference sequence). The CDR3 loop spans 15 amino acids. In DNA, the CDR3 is TGTGCCAGTAGTATGGGACAGGGGTTTTGGTATGGCTACACCTTC. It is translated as CASSMGQGFWYGYTF. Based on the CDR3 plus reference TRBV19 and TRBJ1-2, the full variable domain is DGGITQSPKYLFRKEGQNVTLSCEQNLNHDAMYWYRQDPGQGLRLIYYSQIVNDFQKGDIAEGYSVSREKKESFPLTVTSAQKNPTAFYLCASSMGQGFWYGYTFGSGTRLTVV.

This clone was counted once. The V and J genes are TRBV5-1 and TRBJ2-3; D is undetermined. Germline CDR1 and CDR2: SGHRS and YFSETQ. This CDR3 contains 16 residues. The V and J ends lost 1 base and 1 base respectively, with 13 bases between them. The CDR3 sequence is CASSLSVRTRTDTQYF. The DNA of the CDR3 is TGCGCCAGCAGCTTGTCGGTCCGAACGCGCACAGATACGCAGTATTTT.

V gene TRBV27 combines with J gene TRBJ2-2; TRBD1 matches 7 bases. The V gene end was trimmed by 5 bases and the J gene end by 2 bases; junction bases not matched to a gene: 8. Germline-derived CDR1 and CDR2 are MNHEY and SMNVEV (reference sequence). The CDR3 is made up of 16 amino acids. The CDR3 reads CASSPRTGLNTGELFF. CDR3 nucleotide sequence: TGTGCCAGCAGTCCCCGGACAGGTCTTAACACCGGGGAGCTGTTTTTT.

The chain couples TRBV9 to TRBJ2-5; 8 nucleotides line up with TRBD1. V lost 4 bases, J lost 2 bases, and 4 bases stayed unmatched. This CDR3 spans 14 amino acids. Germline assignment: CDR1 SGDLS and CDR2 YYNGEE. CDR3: CASSITGGQETQYF. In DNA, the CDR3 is TGTGCCAGCAGCATAACAGGGGGACAAGAGACCCAGTACTTC.

CDR3 nucleotide sequence: TGTGCCAGCAGTTCCACAGGCCGCTCTGGAAACACCATATATTTT. It encodes CASSSTGRSGNTIYF. The gene calls are TRBV25-1 and TRBJ1-3; perhaps TRBD1 as D (5 bases). This CDR3 is built from 15 residues. The ends were cut back, 5 bases at V and 0 bases at J, with 11 bases in the middle. Germline CDR1 MGHDK, CDR2 SYGVNS.

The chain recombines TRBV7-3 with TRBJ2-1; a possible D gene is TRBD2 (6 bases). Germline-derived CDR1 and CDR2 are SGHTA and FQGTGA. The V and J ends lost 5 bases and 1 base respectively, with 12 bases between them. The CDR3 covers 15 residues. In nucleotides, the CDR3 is TGTGCCAGCAGCCCGGGACTTACATCCTACAATGAGCAGTTCTTC. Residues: CASSPGLTSYNEQFF.

The CDR3 DNA sequence: TGTGCCAGCAGCTTAACCGACAGGGAAGCTTTCTTT. It encodes CASSLTDREAFF. J is TRBJ1-1 and V is TRBV7-9, with D possibly being TRBD1 (6 bases). CDR1 SEHNR and CDR2 FQNEAQ come from the germline V gene (reference sequence). V was cut by 2 bases and J by 8 bases, with 9 bases left in between. The CDR3 is 12 residues long.

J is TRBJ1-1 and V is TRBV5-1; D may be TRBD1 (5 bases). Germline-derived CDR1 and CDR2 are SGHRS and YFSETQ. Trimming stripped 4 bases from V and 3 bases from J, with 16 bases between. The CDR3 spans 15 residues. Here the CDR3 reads CASSPRQPGDTEAFF. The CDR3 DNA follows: TGCGCCAGCAGCCCAAGACAGCCGGGGGACACTGAAGCTTTCTTT.

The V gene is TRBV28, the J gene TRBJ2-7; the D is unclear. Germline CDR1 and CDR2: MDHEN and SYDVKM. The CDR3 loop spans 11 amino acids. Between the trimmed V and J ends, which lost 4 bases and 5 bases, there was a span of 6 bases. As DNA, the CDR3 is TGTGCCAGCAGTTGGGCAAACGAGCAGTACTTC. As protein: CASSWANEQYF.

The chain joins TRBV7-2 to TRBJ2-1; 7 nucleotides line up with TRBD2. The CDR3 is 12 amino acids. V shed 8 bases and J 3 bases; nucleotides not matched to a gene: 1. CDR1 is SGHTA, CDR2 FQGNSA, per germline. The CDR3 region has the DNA TGTGCCAGCGGGACTATCTACAATGAGCAGTTCTTC. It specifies CASGTIYNEQFF.

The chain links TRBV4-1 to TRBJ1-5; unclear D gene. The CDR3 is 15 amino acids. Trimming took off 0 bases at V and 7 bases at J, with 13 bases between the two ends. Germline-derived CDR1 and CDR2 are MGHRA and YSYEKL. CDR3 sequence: CASSQDGREGQPQHF. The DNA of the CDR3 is TGCGCCAGCAGCCAAGACGGGAGGGAGGGCCAGCCCCAGCATTTT.

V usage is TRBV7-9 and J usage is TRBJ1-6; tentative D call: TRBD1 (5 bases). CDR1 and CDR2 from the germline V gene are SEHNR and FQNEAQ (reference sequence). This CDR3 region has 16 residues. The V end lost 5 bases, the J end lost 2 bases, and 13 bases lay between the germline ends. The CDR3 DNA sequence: TGTGCCAGCAGCCCTCAGGGTTTCACCTATAATTCACCCCTCCACTTT. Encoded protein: CASSPQGFTYNSPLHF.

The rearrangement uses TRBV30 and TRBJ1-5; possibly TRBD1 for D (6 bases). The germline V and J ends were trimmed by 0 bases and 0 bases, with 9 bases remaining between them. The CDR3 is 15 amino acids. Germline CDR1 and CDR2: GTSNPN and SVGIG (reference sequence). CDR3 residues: CAWSVIRGSNQPQHF. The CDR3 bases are TGTGCCTGGAGTGTAATCAGGGGTAGCAATCAGCCCCAGCATTTT.

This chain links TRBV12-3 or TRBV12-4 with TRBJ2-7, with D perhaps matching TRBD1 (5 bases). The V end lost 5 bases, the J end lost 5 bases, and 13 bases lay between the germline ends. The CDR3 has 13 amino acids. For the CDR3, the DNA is TGTGCCAGCAGTCCGCTAGGGGTTCACGAGCAGTACTTC. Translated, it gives CASSPLGVHEQYF.

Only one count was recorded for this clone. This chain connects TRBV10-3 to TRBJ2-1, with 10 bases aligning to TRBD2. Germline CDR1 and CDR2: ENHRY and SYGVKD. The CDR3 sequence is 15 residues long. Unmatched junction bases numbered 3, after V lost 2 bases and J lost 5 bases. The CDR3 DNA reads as TGTGCCATCAGTGAGACTAGCGGGACGGACAATGAGCAGTTCTTC. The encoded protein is CAISETSGTDNEQFF.

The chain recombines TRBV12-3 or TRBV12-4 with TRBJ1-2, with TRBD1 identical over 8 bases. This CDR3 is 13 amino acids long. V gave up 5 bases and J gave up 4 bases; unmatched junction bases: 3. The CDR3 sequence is CASSRQGTYGYTF. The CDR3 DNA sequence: TGTGCCAGCAGTCGACAGGGGACCTATGGCTACACCTTC.

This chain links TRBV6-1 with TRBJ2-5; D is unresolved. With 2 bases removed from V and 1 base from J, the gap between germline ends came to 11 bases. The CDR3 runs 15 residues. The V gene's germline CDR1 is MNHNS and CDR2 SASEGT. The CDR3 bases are TGTGCCAGCAGTGAATTTGTGTTCTCCCAAGAGACCCAGTACTTC. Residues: CASSEFVFSQETQYF.

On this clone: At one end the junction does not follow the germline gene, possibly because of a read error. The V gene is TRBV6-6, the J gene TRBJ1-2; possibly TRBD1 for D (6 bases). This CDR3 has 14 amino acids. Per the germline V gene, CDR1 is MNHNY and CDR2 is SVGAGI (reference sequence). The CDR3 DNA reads TGTGCCAGCAGTGACTCCAGGGGAGTGCATGGCTACACCTTC. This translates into CASSDSRGVHGYTF.